This T cell receptor (beta chain) came from a study of blood T cell repertoires in COVID-19. Background on the study: Whether acute or convalescent, the COVID-19 samples came from the United States, Italy and Spain. PBMCs, B-cell-depleted T cells, or T cells were the source of the cDNA or gDNA that made up the material.

In the original workflow: The assay estimated nucleated cells by amplifying reference gene primers. Sequenced by immunoSEQ multiplex PCR; TCRdb stores in-frame clones only, minus some. V, J and clone size derive from that table, while D and trimming were established from the DNA sequence. In the table there are approximately 190,000 clones, nearly 90% of which are singletons. V was pared by 7 bases and J by 5 bases, with 9 bases of the junction left unmatched. The CDR3 covers 14 residues. CDR1 SQVTM and CDR2 ANQGSEA come from the germline V gene. The chain uses TRBV29-1 and TRBJ2-7, with TRBD1 matching over 12 bases. The TCR was taken from a woman aged 40 to 50 who had recovered from COVID-19. Sequencing used peripheral blood. CDR3 bases: TGCAGCGCTTCCTCCGGGACAGGGGGCCACGAGCAGTACTTC. Amino acid sequence: CSASSGTGGHEQYF.